Following are 19 T cell receptor beta chains from one sample sequenced in a study of CD8+CD57+ T cells in acquired aplastic anemia (dated by TCRdb to the late 2010s). The data were produced on an Illumina HiSeq 2000. TCR beta VDJ combination and CDR3 sequence profiling used genomic DNA as the template. Clones were called with MiXCR by TCRdb after fastp trimmed the public reads at Q25, and only in-frame beta chains were retained. Merged by CDR3 protein, the rows form single entries marked with the most common genes and DNA. This sample comprises more than 70,000 distinct CDR3 sequences, less than 85% of them detected only once. The ten largest clones capture roughly 80% of the sample. Patients chosen for sequencing had shown expansion of CD8+CD57+ cells by flow cytometry. The sequenced sample consisted of sorted CD4+, CD8+, or CD8+CD57+ T cells (not recorded which) from PBMCs. The receptors were sampled from a human donor with aplastic anemia.

This clonotype was counted a few times. The chain joins TRBV20-1 to TRBJ2-1; TRBD2 matches at 7 bases. From germline, CDR1 is DFQATT and CDR2 SNEGSKA (reference sequence). Germline trimming cut 1 base from V and 8 bases from J; bases unmatched to any gene: 8. The CDR3 is 14 residues long. The CDR3 here is CSARGSSGKHEQFF. The DNA for the CDR3 is TGCAGTGCTAGAGGGTCTAGCGGTAAGCATGAGCAGTTCTTC.

V and J are TRBV10-2 and TRBJ2-7; 10 bases line up with TRBD2. CDR1 WSHSY and CDR2 SAAADI come from the germline V gene. The CDR3 totals 13 residues. Germline trimming cut 0 bases from V and 12 bases from J; bases unmatched to any gene: 5. The DNA of the CDR3 is TGCGCCAGCAGTGAGTCGTGGGCTAGCGGGGGGTACTTC. This translates into CASSESWASGGYF.

The chain is built from TRBV10-3 and TRBJ1-6; D possibly corresponds to TRBD1 (5 bases). The V end lost 4 bases, the J end lost 7 bases, and 8 bases lay between the germline ends. Germline V gene lookup returns CDR1 ENHRY and CDR2 SYGVKD. CDR3 length: 13 amino acids. The CDR3 protein is CAISGRGNSPLHF. The CDR3 bases are TGTGCCATCAGTGGAAGGGGAAATTCACCCCTCCACTTT.

On this clonotype itself: The junction and the germline gene differ at one end; a read error may be behind it. The CDR3: CATSSEPTYGQYF. DNA for the CDR3: TGTGCCACCAGCAGCGAACCTACCTACGGGCAGTACTTC. This rearrangement joins TRBV15 to TRBJ2-7; D unclear. CDR1 is LNHNV, CDR2 YYDKDF, per germline (reference sequence). The CDR3 runs to 13 residues.

V usage is TRBV7-3 and J usage is TRBJ2-3, with a weak D call TRBD2 (7 bases). The germline gives CDR1 SGHTA, CDR2 FQGTGA. There are 13 residues in the CDR3. Trimming took off 5 bases at V and 6 bases at J, with 12 bases between the two ends. CDR3 nucleotides: TGTGCCAGCAGCCCCGGGGGGCGGGATACGCAGTATTTT. This codes for CASSPGGRDTQYF.

A remark on this clonotype: It may be a read error: a sequence one base away is much more abundant. The chain joins TRBV20-1 to TRBJ2-7, with TRBD1 identical over 10 bases. Germline loops: CDR1 DFQATT, CDR2 SNEGSKA (reference sequence). The CDR3 sequence is 12 residues long. CDR3 in amino acids: CGAEDRGREQYF. In DNA, the CDR3 is TGCGGTGCAGAAGACAGGGGGCGGGAGCAGTACTTC.

J is TRBJ2-7 and V is TRBV10-3; TRBD2 matches at 7 bases. The V gene's germline CDR1 is ENHRY and CDR2 SYGVKD. The trim removed 5 bases at V and 2 bases at J, leaving 6 bases unmatched. The CDR3 has 14 residues. CDR3 protein: CAISPPGLPYEQYF. DNA for the CDR3: TGTGCCATCAGTCCTCCGGGACTACCCTACGAGCAGTACTTC.

The gene calls are TRBV2 and TRBJ2-2; D gene uncertain. The V end lost 1 base, the J end lost 6 bases, and 6 bases lay between the germline ends. Germline CDR1 and CDR2: SNHLY and FYNNEI. The CDR3 sequence is 13 residues long. DNA for the CDR3: TGTGCCAGCAGTGAAGATATGGCCGGGGAGCTGTTTTTT. This encodes CASSEDMAGELFF. Full variable domain (rest looked up from reference TRBV2 and TRBJ2-2): EPEVTQTPSHQVTQMGQEVILRCVPISNHLYFYWYRQILGQKVEFLVSFYNNEISEKSEIFDDQFSVERPDGSNFTLKIRSTKLEDSAMYFCASSEDMAGELFFGEGSRLTVL.

The chain recombines TRBV2 with TRBJ2-1; D may be TRBD1 (6 bases). The germline V gene encodes CDR1 SNHLY and CDR2 FYNNEI. This CDR3 has 14 amino acids. Trimming stripped 0 bases from V and 4 bases from J, with 7 bases between. CDR3 coding DNA: TGTGCCAGCAGTGAAGCGGGGGCGTACAATGAGCAGTTCTTC. Translated: CASSEAGAYNEQFF.

This chain joins TRBV4-3 and TRBJ1-5; 7 bases match TRBD1. The junction had 3 bases not matched to a gene; V was cut back by 0 bases and J by 1 base. The germline V gene has CDR1 LGHNA and CDR2 YSLEER. The CDR3 sequence is 16 residues long. CDR3 nucleotide sequence: TGCGCCAGCAGCCAAGAAGCGACAGGGAGCAATCAGCCCCAGCATTTT. This gives the protein CASSQEATGSNQPQHF.

The V call is TRBV7-9, the J call TRBJ2-2, with TRBD2 as a possible D gene (5 bases). The CDR3 totals 12 residues. The V end lost 6 bases, the J end lost 5 bases, and 7 bases lay between the germline ends. Germline V gives CDR1 SEHNR, CDR2 FQNEAQ (reference sequence). For the CDR3, the DNA is TGTGCCAGCAGATGGAGGACCGGGGAGCTGTTTTTT. This gives the protein CASRWRTGELFF.

This clonotype appeared a single time. The V gene is TRBV19, the J gene TRBJ2-1; TRBD2 matches at 8 bases. Per germline, CDR1 LNHDA and CDR2 SQIVND (reference sequence). Trimming removed 5 bases from V and 3 bases from J; junction bases left unmatched: 6. This CDR3 spans 15 amino acids. CDR3 bases: TGTGCCAGTAGTGGCACTAGCGGACTCTACAATGAGCAGTTCTTC. It specifies CASSGTSGLYNEQFF.

This clonotype was observed a handful of times. V usage is TRBV10-3 and J usage is TRBJ2-5; TRBD1 matches at 10 bases. Germline V gene data show CDR1 as ENHRY and CDR2 as SYGVKD. V lost 2 bases and J lost 5; bases outside the gene matches: 5. The CDR3 has 15 residues. The CDR3 DNA follows: TGTGCCATCAGTGAGACGGACAGGGGGTATGAGACCCAGTACTTC. This translates into CAISETDRGYETQYF.

This sequence joins TRBV5-1 and TRBJ2-7, with TRBD1 as a possible D gene (6 bases). V was pared by 0 bases and J by 7 bases, with 11 bases between. The CDR3 contains 13 residues. From germline, CDR1 is SGHRS and CDR2 YFSETQ. The CDR3 loop reads CASSLDRVEEQYF. The CDR3 DNA reads TGCGCCAGCAGCTTGGACAGGGTTGAGGAGCAGTACTTC.

Only a few counts were recorded for this clonotype. The chain links TRBV15 to TRBJ1-6; D perhaps matches TRBD1 (6 bases). This CDR3 comprises 15 residues. CDR1 and CDR2 (germline): LNHNV, YYDKDF (reference sequence). The ends were cut back, 1 base at V and 7 bases at J, with 11 bases in the middle. The CDR3 is CATSRGGTTNSPLHF. DNA for the CDR3: TGTGCCACCAGCAGAGGAGGGACAACGAATTCACCCCTCCACTTT. Drawing the rest from reference TRBV15 and TRBJ1-6, the complete variable domain is DAMVIQNPRYQVTQFGKPVTLSCSQTLNHNVMYWYQQKSSQAPKLLFHYYDKDFNNEADTPDNFQSRRPNTSFCFLDIRSPGLGDTAMYLCATSRGGTTNSPLHFGNGTRLTVT.

This clonotype has at least ten counts. The chain uses TRBV12-3 or TRBV12-4 and TRBJ2-7; D gene unclear. This CDR3 contains 11 residues. The V end was cut by 6 bases, the J end by 3 bases, with 6 bases between. CDR3 DNA sequence: TGTGCCAGCAGACCACTCTACGAGCAGTACTTC. Translating it yields CASRPLYEQYF.

The chain recombines TRBV2 with TRBJ1-2, with a possible D match to TRBD1 (6 bases). V was trimmed by 6 bases and J by 4 bases, leaving 18 bases between them. The CDR3 extends over 15 amino acids. Germline loops: CDR1 SNHLY, CDR2 FYNNEI. This chain's CDR3 is CASRDAAGDPYGYTF. Written as DNA, the CDR3 is TGTGCCAGCAGGGATGCGGCAGGGGATCCCTATGGCTACACCTTC. Looking up the rest from reference TRBV2 and TRBJ1-2 gives the full variable domain: EPEVTQTPSHQVTQMGQEVILRCVPISNHLYFYWYRQILGQKVEFLVSFYNNEISEKSEIFDDQFSVERPDGSNFTLKIRSTKLEDSAMYFCASRDAAGDPYGYTFGSGTRLTVV.

The chain uses TRBV6-5 and TRBJ2-2; no clear D gene. Trimming pared 0 bases from V and 2 bases from J, leaving 4 bases between. The CDR3 runs 14 residues. CDR1 and CDR2 from the germline V gene are MNHEY and SVGAGI. Here the CDR3 DNA reads TGTGCCAGCAGTTACTCGAGAAACACCGGGGAGCTGTTTTTT. Translated, it gives CASSYSRNTGELFF.

This clonotype was counted a few times. The CDR3 DNA is TGTGCCAGTAGTTCAACCCCTATGAACTACGAGCAGTACTTC. Its translation is CASSSTPMNYEQYF. The chain links TRBV19 to TRBJ2-7; D unresolved. In germline, CDR1 is LNHDA, CDR2 SQIVND (reference sequence). The CDR3 is 14 amino acids. V lost 5 bases and J 3 bases, leaving 14 bases between the germline ends.